A selection of T cell receptor beta chains follows, all from one sample in a study of blood T cell repertoires in COVID-19. Clones were read by immunoSEQ multiplex PCR, and TCRdb kept only the in-frame ones, dropping some. The table lists 300,000 to 400,000 clones, approximately 88% of them singletons. The specimen sequenced was peripheral blood. These receptors all stem from a young woman with COVID-19, enrolled during active disease. Each CDR3 is given with its conserved first and last residue. Each record gives: CDR3 protein, CDR3 DNA, CDR3 length, D gene, J gene, V gene, clone size. The D gene is left open where the match is weak. Where a row states a size, it is once, few, many or the class of an expanded clone; other rows omit it.

CDR3: CASSLYDQQGYEQYF
DNA: TGTGCCAGCAGCTTATACGACCAACAGGGGTACGAGCAGTACTTC
length: 15
D: TRBD1
J: TRBJ2-7
V: TRBV7-9
size: NA

CDR3: CSVEHGGQNIQYF
DNA: TGCAGCGTTGAGCACGGGGGGCAGAACATTCAGTACTTC
length: 13
D: NA
J: TRBJ2-4
V: TRBV29-1
size: NA

CDR3: CASSFGLADDWGTQYF
DNA: TGTGCCAGCAGTTTCGGACTAGCGGACGACTGGGGGACCCAGTACTTC
length: 16
D: TRBD2
J: TRBJ2-5
V: TRBV6-5
size: NA

CDR3: CASSQGAGNTEAFF
DNA: TGTGCCAGCAGTCAGGGGGCTGGGAACACTGAAGCTTTCTTT
length: 14
D: TRBD1
J: TRBJ1-1
V: TRBV6-5
size: NA

CDR3: CASSTSDRAAYEQYF
DNA: TGTGCCAGCAGTACCTCGGACAGGGCGGCCTACGAGCAGTACTTC
length: 15
D: TRBD1
J: TRBJ2-7
V: TRBV28
size: once

CDR3: CASSRGLEAQFF
DNA: TGTGCCAGTAGCAGGGGGCTTGAGGCACAGTTCTTC
length: 12
D: TRBD1
J: TRBJ2-1
V: TRBV19
size: NA

CDR3: CASSQKTYANTIYF
DNA: TGTGCCAGCAGCCAAAAAACCTATGCAAACACCATATATTTT
length: 14
D: NA
J: TRBJ1-3
V: TRBV21-1
size: NA

CDR3: CASSPTATGNTEAFF
DNA: TGTGCCAGCAGCCCCACTGCGACAGGGAACACTGAAGCTTTCTTT
length: 15
D: NA
J: TRBJ1-1
V: TRBV7-9
size: NA

CDR3: CASSLTFAEQFF
DNA: TGTGCCAGCAGTTTAACATTCGCTGAGCAGTTCTTC
length: 12
D: NA
J: TRBJ2-1
V: TRBV12-3/TRBV12-4
size: NA

CDR3: CASSYELWGTGRDTQYF
DNA: TGTGCCAGCAGTTACGAATTATGGGGGACAGGGCGAGATACGCAGTATTTT
length: 17
D: TRBD1
J: TRBJ2-3
V: TRBV6-2/TRBV6-3
size: NA

CDR3: CASSIGDRNTEAFF
DNA: TGTGCCAGTAGTATTGGGGACAGGAACACTGAAGCTTTCTTT
length: 14
D: TRBD1
J: TRBJ1-1
V: TRBV19
size: NA

CDR3: CASSLGDRSSYEQYF
DNA: TGTGCCAGCAGCTTGGGGGACAGGAGTTCCTACGAGCAGTACTTC
length: 15
D: TRBD1
J: TRBJ2-7
V: TRBV5-4
size: NA

CDR3: CASSQDPWPWSQYF
DNA: TGTGCCAGCAGCCAAGATCCGTGGCCCTGGTCCCAGTACTTC
length: 14
D: NA
J: TRBJ2-5
V: TRBV3-1/TRBV3-2
size: NA

CDR3: CASSTSGTSGGEQYF
DNA: TGTGCCAGCAGCACCTCCGGGACTAGCGGGGGGGAGCAGTACTTC
length: 15
D: TRBD2
J: TRBJ2-7
V: TRBV7-2
size: NA

CDR3: CASSLGSFNEQFF
DNA: TGCGCCAGCAGCTTGGGCAGTTTCAATGAGCAGTTCTTC
length: 13
D: NA
J: TRBJ2-1
V: TRBV5-1
size: NA

CDR3: CASSLRRGGRDTQYF
DNA: TGCGCCAGCAGCTTGCGGCGGGGGGGCCGAGATACGCAGTATTTT
length: 15
D: TRBD2
J: TRBJ2-3
V: TRBV5-1
size: NA

CDR3: CASGRALSTGDYGYTF
DNA: TGTGCCAGCGGCAGGGCCCTCTCGACAGGGGACTATGGCTACACCTTC
length: 16
D: TRBD1
J: TRBJ1-2
V: TRBV3-1/TRBV3-2
size: NA

CDR3: CASSPDLALETQYF
DNA: TGTGCCAGCAGCCCCGACTTAGCCCTTGAGACCCAGTACTTC
length: 14
D: NA
J: TRBJ2-5
V: TRBV11-3
size: NA

CDR3: CATLAGPSDNEQFF
DNA: TGTGCCACCCTAGCGGGACCCAGTGACAATGAGCAGTTCTTC
length: 14
D: TRBD2
J: TRBJ2-1
V: TRBV10-3
size: NA

CDR3: CASSLDRERGAFF
DNA: TGTGCCAGCAGCCTCGACAGGGAGCGAGGAGCTTTCTTT
length: 13
D: TRBD1
J: TRBJ1-1
V: TRBV7-2
size: NA

CDR3: CASSLGLAGGDEQFF
DNA: TGTGCCAGCAGCTTAGGGCTAGCGGGAGGAGATGAGCAGTTCTTC
length: 15
D: TRBD2
J: TRBJ2-1
V: TRBV7-9
size: few

CDR3: CASSSRLAPGYGYTF
DNA: TGTGCCAGCAGCTCCAGACTGGCCCCGGGCTATGGCTACACCTTC
length: 15
D: NA
J: TRBJ1-2
V: TRBV11-2
size: NA